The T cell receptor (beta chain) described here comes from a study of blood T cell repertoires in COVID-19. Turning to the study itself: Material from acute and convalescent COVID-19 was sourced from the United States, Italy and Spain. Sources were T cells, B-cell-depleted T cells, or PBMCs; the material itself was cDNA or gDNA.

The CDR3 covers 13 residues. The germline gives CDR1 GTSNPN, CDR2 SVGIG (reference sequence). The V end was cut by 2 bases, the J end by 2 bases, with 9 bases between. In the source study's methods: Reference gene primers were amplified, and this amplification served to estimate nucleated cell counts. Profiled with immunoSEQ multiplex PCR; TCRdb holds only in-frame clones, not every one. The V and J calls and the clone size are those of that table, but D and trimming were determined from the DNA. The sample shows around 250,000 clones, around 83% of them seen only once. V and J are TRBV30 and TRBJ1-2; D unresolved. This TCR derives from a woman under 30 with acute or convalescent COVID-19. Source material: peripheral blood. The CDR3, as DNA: TGTGCCTGGAGTAGCGGGGAGAACTATGGCTACACCTTC. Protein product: CAWSSGENYGYTF. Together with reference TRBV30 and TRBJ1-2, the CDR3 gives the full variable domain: SQTIHQWPATLVQPVGSPLSLECTVEGTSNPNLYWYRQAAGRGLQLLFYSVGIGQISSEVPQNLSASRPQDRQFILSSKKLLLSDSGFYLCAWSSGENYGYTFGSGTRLTVV.